This TCR beta chain was recovered during a study of blood T cell repertoires in COVID-19. Generated by immunoSEQ multiplex PCR, the TCRdb table keeps only in-frame clones and is missing some. Here the sample spans some 300,000 clones, 86% being singletons. This CDR3 comprises 13 residues. The germline gives CDR1 WSHSY, CDR2 SAAADI. J was trimmed by 7 bases and V by 8 bases; bases with no gene match: 10. The chain combines TRBV10-2 with TRBJ2-7, with 8 bases lining up with TRBD1. The sequencing input was peripheral blood. The receptor's source is a woman between 70 and 85 years old with COVID-19, enrolled during active disease. The CDR3 bases are TGCGCCAGCGGAGACAGGGGTAGAGGTGAGCAGTACTTC. Translating it yields CASGDRGRGEQYF.